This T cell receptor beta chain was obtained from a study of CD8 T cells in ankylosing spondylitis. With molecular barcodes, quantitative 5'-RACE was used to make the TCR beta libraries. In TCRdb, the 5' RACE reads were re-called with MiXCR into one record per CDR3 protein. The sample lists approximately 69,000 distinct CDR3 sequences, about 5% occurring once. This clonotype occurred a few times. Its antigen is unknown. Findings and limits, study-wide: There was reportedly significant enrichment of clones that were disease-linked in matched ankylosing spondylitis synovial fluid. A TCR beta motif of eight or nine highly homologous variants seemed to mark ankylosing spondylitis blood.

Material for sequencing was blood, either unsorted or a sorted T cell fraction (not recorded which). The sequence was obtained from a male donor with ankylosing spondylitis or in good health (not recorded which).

CDR3 sequence reads: CASSPSSGQPNTGELFF. CDR3 coding DNA: TGTGCCAGCAGCCCCAGTTCGGGACAGCCGAACACCGGGGAGCTGTTTTTT. The V gene is TRBV3-1, the J gene TRBJ2-2; 7 positions match TRBD1. V shed 4 bases and J 0 bases; nucleotides not matched to a gene: 8. This CDR3 region has 17 residues. In germline, CDR1 is LGHDT, CDR2 YNNKEL (reference sequence).